This section outlines one T cell receptor beta chain sequence together with its context. Its specificity is not known. This specimen belongs to a study of cytomegalovirus exposure and HLA in healthy donors. Whole-study context: In an early release, HLA-typed donors contributed some 80 million unique TCR sequences. Study results and limitations: In a later analysis, parvovirus B19, influenza, CMV and Epstein-Barr virus appeared linked to several top co-occurrence clusters. TCR beta chains associated with HLA were, in a later analysis, more clonally expanded than equally common others. It was only CMV serostatus that was available as immune exposure information.

V lost 10 bases and J lost 0, with 16 bases in between. In germline, CDR1 is MGHDK, CDR2 SYGVNS. The CDR3 loop spans 16 amino acids. The PCR made use of 60 Vbeta and 13 Jbeta primers. The protocol was immunoSEQ multiplex PCR, while the TCRdb copy is restricted to in-frame clones and leaves out a portion. The sample shows roughly 78,000 clones, roughly 60% of them seen only once. The chain links TRBV25-1 to TRBJ2-6, with a possible D match to TRBD1 (6 bases). The specimen sequenced was PBMCs. The clonotype originates from a man aged 30 to 45 in good health and CMV-seropositive. CDR3 loop: CAIRTDSFSGANVLTF. DNA for the CDR3: TGTGCCATTCGGACAGACTCCTTCTCTGGGGCCAACGTCCTGACTTTC.